The clone carrying this TCR beta chain was recorded a few times. Antigen specificity is unknown. Other DNA sequences in the sample encode the same CDR3. The sample belongs to a study of shared clonotypes between healthy human individuals. Findings and limits, study-wide: Measured sharing among donors was expected to vary with sequencing depth. In a few donors, approximately 5% of naive CD4 clonotypes appeared in common.

CD8 cells classed as naive were CD45RO-negative and positively selected for CCR7, excluding terminally differentiated effector memory CD45RA+ cells. Authors' analysis steps: For the immunoSEQ data, sequences were junction-only without quality scores, so filtering differed. The method was immunoSEQ multiplex PCR; TCRdb's version includes in-frame clones alone and lacks a portion of them. V and J calls and clone size are those listed in that table; D and trimming were worked out from the DNA. This sample carries roughly 590,000 clones, 95% to 96% of them seen once, and the ten largest clones take about 0.11%. The sample consisted of naive CD8+ T cells sorted from blood. This receptor was taken from a woman aged 25-40 years in good health.

Here the CDR3 DNA reads TGTGCCAGTAGTCAAGGTTACGAGCAGTACTTC. As protein: CASSQGYEQYF. The chain is built from TRBV19 and TRBJ2-7; D remains ambiguous. Trimming removed 5 bases at V and 4 bases at J, with 6 bases between. This CDR3 has 11 residues. Germline loops: CDR1 LNHDA, CDR2 SQIVND (reference sequence).